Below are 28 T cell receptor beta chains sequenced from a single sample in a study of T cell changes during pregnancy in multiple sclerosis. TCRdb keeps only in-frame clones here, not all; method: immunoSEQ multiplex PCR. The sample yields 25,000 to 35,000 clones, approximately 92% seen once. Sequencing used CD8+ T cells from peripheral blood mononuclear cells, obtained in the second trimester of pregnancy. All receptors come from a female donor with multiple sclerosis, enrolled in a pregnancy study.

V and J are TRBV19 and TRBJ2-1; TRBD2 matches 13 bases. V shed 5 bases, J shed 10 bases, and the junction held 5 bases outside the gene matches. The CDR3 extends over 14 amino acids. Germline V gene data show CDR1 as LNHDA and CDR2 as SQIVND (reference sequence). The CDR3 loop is CASSPLGLAGEQFF. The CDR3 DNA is TGTGCCAGTAGTCCCCTGGGACTAGCGGGGGAGCAGTTCTTC. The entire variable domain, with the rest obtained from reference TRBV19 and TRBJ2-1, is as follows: DGGITQSPKYLFRKEGQNVTLSCEQNLNHDAMYWYRQDPGQGLRLIYYSQIVNDFQKGDIAEGYSVSREKKESFPLTVTSAQKNPTAFYLCASSPLGLAGEQFFGPGTRLTVL.

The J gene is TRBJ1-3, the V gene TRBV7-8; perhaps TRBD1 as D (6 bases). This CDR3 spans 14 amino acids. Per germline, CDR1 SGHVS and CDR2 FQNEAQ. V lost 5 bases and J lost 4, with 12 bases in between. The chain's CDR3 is CASSLTGSGNTIYF. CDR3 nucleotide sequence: TGTGCCAGCAGCCTTACAGGGTCAGGAAACACCATATATTTT.

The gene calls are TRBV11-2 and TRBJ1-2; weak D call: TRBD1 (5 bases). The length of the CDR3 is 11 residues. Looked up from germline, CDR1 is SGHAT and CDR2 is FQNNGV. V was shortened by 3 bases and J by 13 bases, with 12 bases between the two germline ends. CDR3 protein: CASSFGRDSTF. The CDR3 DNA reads TGTGCCAGCAGCTTCGGCAGGGATAGCACCTTC.

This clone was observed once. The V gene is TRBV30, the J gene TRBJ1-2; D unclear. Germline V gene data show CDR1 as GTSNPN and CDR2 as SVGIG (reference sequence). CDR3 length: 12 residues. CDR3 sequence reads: CAVPKKADGYTF. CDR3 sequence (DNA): TGTGCTGTCCCTAAGAAAGCCGATGGCTACACCTTC.

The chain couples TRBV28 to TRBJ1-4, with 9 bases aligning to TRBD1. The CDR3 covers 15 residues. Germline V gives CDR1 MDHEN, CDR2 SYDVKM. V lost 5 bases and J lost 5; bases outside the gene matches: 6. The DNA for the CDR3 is TGTGCCAGCAGTCCCCCGACAGGGGGGAATGAAAAACTGTTTTTT. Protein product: CASSPPTGGNEKLFF.

The CDR3 is CASSPEENYGYTF. For the CDR3, the DNA is TGTGCCAGCTCACCAGAGGAAAACTATGGCTACACCTTC. This sequence joins TRBV18 and TRBJ1-2; D call uncertain. This CDR3 is 13 amino acids long. V was pared by 2 bases and J by 2 bases, with 6 bases between. CDR1 KGHSH and CDR2 LQKENI come from the germline V gene.

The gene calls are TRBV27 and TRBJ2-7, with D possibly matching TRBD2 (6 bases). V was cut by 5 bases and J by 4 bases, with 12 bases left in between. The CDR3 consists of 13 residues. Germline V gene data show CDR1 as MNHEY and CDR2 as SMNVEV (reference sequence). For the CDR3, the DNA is TGTGCCAGCAGTGGAGGGAGTTGGTACGAGCAGTACTTC. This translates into CASSGGSWYEQYF.

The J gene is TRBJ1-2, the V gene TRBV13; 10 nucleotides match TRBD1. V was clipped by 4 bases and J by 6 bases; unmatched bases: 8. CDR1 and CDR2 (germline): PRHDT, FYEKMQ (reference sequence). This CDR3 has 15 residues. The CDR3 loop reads CASSYGTGVVDGYTF. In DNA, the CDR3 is TGTGCCAGCAGCTATGGGACAGGGGTTGTAGATGGCTACACCTTC.

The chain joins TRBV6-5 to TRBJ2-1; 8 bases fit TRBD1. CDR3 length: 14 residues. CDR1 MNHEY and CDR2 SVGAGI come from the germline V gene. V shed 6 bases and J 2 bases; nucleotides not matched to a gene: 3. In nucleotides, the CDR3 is TGTGCCAGCAGCGAGGACAGGGCCTACAATGAGCAGTTCTTC. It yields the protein CASSEDRAYNEQFF.

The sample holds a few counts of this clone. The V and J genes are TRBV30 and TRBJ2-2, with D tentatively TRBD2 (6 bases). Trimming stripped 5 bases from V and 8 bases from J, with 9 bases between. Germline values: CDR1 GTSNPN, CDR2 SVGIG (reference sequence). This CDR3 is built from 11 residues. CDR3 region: CAWDREGELFF. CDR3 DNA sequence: TGTGCCTGGGATCGGGAGGGGGAGCTGTTTTTT.

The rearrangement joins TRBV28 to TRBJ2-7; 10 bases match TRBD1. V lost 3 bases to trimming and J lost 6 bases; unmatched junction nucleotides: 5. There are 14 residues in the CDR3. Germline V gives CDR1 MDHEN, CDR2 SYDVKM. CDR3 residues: CASSLGTGEFEQYF. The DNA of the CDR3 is TGTGCCAGCAGTTTGGGGACAGGGGAATTCGAGCAGTACTTC.

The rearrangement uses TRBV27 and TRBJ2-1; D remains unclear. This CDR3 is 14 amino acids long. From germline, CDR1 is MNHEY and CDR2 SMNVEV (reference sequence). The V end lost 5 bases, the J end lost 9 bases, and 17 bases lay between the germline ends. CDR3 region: CASSTYGDFTEQFF. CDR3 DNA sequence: TGTGCCAGCAGTACTTACGGTGACTTCACTGAGCAGTTCTTC.

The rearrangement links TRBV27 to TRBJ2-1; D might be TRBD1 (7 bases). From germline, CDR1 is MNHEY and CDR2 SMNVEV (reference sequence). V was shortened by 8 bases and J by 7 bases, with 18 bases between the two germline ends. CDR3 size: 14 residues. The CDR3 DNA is TGTGCCAGCGGGACAGTCGGGGGTACGAATGAGCAGTTCTTC. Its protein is CASGTVGGTNEQFF.

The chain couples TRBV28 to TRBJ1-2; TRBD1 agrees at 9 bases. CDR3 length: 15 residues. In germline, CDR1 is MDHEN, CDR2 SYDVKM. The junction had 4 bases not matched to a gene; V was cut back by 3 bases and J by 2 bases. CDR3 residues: CASSFGTGTNYGYTF. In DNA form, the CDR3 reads TGTGCCAGCAGTTTCGGGACAGGGACCAACTATGGCTACACCTTC.

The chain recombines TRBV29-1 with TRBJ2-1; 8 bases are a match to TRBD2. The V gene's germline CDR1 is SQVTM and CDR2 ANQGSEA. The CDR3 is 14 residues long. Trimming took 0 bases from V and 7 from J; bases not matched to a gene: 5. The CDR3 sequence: CSVEDRGGRNEQFF. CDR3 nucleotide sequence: TGCAGCGTTGAAGATCGGGGGGGGCGAAATGAGCAGTTCTTC.

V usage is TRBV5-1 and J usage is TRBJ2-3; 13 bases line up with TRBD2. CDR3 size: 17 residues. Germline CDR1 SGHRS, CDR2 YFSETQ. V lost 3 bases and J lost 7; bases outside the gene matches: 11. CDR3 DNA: TGCGCCAGCAGCTCCAGGACTAGCGGGAGAGCTCTTTATACGCAGTATTTT. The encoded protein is CASSSRTSGRALYTQYF.

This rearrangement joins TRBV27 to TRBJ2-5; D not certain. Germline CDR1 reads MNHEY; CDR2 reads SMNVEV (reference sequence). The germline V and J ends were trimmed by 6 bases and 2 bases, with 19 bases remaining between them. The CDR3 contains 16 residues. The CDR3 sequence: CASRLNQVQPQETQYF. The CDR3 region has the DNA TGTGCCAGCAGATTAAACCAGGTCCAGCCACAAGAGACCCAGTACTTC.

CDR3 region: CASSLSAFGTGVSGYTF. The CDR3 region has the DNA TGTGCCAGCAGCCTCTCCGCCTTTGGGACAGGGGTTTCTGGCTACACCTTC. The rearrangement uses TRBV6-4 and TRBJ1-2; 10 nucleotides match TRBD1. With V trimmed by 6 bases and J by 7 bases, 17 bases remained unmatched. The CDR3 loop spans 17 amino acids. Germline assignment: CDR1 MRHNA and CDR2 SNTAGT.

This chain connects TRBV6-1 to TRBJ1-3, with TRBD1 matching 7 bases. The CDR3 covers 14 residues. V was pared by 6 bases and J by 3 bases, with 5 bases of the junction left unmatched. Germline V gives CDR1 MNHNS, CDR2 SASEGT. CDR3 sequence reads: CASRAGQVGNTIYF. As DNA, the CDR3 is TGTGCCAGCAGGGCCGGACAGGTTGGAAACACCATATATTTT.

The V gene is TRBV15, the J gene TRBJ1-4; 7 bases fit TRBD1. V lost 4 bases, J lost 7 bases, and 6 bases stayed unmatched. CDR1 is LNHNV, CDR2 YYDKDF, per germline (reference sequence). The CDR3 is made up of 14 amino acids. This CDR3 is CATSIHRGGEKLFF. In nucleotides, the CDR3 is TGTGCCACCAGCATACACAGGGGTGGTGAAAAACTGTTTTTT.

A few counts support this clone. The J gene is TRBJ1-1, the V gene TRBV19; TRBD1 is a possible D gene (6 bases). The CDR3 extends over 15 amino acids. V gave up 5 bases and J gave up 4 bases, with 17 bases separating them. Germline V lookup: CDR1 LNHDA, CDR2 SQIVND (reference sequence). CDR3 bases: TGTGCCAGTAGTGTCTTCGCGGGGGCCCCCACTGAAGCTTTCTTT. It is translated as CASSVFAGAPTEAFF.

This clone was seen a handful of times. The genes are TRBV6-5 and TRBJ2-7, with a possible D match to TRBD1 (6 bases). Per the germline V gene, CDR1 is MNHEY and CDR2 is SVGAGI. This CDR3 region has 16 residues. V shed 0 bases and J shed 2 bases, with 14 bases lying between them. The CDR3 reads CASSYSYRDKAYEQYF. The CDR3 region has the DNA TGTGCCAGCAGTTACTCCTACCGGGACAAGGCCTACGAGCAGTACTTC.

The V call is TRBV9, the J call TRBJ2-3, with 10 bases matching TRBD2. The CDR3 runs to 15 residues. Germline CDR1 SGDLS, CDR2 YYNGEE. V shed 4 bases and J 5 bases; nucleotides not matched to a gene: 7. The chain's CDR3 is CASSMSGRAIDTQYF. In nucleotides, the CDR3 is TGTGCCAGCAGCATGAGCGGGAGGGCCATAGATACGCAGTATTTT.

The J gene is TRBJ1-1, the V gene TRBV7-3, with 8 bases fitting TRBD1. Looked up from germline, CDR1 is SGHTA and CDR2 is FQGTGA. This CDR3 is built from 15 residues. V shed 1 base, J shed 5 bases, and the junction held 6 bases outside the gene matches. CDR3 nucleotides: TGTGCCAGCAGCTTAAACTCAGACAGGGGTACTGAAGCTTTCTTT. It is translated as CASSLNSDRGTEAFF.

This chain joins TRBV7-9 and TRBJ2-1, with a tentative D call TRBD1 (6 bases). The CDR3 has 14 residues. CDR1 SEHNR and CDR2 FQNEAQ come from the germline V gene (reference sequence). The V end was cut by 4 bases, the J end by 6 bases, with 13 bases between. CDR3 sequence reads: CASSSYREGNEQFF. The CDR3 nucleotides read TGTGCCAGCAGCTCCTACAGGGAAGGCAATGAGCAGTTCTTC.

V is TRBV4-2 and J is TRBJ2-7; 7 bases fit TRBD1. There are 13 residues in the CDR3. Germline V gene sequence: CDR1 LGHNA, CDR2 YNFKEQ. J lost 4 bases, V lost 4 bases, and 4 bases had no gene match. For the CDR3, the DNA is TGTGCCAGCAGCCGATCGACAGGGTACGAGCAGTACTTC. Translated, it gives CASSRSTGYEQYF.

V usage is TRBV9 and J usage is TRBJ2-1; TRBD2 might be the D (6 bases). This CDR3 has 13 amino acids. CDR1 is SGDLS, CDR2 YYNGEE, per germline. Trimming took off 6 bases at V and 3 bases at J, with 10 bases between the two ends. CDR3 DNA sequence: TGTGCCAGCACGGGAGACAGCTACAATGAGCAGTTCTTC. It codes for CASTGDSYNEQFF.

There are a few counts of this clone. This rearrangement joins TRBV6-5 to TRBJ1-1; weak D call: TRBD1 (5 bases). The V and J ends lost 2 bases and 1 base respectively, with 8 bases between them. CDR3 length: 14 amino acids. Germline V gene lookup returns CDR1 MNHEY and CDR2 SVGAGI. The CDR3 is CASSYATGNTEAFF. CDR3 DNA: TGTGCCAGCAGTTACGCTACAGGGAACACTGAAGCTTTCTTT.